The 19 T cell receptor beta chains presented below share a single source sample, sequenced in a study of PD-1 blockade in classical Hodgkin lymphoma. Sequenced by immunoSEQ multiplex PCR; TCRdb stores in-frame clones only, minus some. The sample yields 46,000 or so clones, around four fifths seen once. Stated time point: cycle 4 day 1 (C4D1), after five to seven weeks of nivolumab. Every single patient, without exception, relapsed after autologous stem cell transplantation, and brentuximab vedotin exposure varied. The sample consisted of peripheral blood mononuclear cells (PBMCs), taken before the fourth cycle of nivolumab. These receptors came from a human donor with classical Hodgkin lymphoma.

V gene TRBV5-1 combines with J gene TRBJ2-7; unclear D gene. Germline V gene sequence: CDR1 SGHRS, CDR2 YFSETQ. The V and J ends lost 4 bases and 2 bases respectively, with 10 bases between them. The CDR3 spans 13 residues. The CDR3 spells CASSPDNTYEQYF. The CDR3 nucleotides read TGCGCCAGCAGCCCCGACAACACCTACGAGCAGTACTTC.

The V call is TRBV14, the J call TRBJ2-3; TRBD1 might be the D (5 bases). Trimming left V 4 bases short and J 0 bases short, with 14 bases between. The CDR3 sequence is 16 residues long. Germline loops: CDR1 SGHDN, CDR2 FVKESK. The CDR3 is CASSRRRGSSTDTQYF. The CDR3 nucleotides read TGTGCCAGCAGCCGAAGAAGGGGCTCTAGCACAGATACGCAGTATTTT.

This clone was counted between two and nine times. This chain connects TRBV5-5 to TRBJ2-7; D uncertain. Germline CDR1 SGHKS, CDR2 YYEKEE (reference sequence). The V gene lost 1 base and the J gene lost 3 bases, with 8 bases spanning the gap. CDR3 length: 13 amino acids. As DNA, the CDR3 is TGTGCCAGCAGCTTGTCTGGGTTCTACGAGCAGTACTTC. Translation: CASSLSGFYEQYF.

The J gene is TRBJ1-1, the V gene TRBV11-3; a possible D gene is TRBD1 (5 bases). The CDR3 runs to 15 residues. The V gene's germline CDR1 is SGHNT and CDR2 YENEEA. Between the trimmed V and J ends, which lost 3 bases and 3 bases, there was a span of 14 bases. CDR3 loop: CASSFSQASDTEAFF. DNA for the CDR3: TGTGCCAGCAGCTTCTCACAGGCTTCGGACACTGAAGCTTTCTTT.

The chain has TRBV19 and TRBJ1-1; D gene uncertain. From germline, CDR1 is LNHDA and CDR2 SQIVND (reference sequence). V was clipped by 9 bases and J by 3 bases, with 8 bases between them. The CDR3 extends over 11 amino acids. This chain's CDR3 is CASRMDTEAFF. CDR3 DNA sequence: TGTGCCAGCAGAATGGACACTGAAGCTTTCTTT.

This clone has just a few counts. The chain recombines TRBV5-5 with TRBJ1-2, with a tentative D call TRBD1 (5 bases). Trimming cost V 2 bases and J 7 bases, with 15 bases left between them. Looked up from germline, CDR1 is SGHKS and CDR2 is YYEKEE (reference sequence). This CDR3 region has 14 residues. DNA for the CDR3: TGTGCCAGCAGCTTTAGTCAGGGCGGCGGTGGCTACACCTTC. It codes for CASSFSQGGGGYTF.

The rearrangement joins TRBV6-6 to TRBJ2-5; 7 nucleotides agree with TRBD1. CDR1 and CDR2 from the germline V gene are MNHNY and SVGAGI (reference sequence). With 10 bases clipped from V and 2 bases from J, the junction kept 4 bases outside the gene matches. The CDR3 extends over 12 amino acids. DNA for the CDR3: TGTGCCACCCGACAGGGACAAGAGACCCAGTACTTC. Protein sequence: CATRQGQETQYF.

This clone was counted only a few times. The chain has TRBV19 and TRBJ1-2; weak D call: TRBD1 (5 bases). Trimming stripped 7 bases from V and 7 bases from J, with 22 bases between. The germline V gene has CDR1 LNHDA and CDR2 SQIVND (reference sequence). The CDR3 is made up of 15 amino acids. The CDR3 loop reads CASKGGVLGLRGYTF. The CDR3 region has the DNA TGTGCCAGTAAAGGAGGGGTCCTCGGGTTACGTGGCTACACCTTC. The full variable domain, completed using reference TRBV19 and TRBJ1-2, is DGGITQSPKYLFRKEGQNVTLSCEQNLNHDAMYWYRQDPGQGLRLIYYSQIVNDFQKGDIAEGYSVSREKKESFPLTVTSAQKNPTAFYLCASKGGVLGLRGYTFGSGTRLTVV.

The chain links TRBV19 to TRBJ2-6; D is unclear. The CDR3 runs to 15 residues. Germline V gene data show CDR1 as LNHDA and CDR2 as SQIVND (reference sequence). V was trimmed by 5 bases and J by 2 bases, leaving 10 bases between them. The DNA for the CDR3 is TGTGCCAGTAGTCGCCGGACGGCTGGGGCCAACGTCCTGACTTTC. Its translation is CASSRRTAGANVLTF.

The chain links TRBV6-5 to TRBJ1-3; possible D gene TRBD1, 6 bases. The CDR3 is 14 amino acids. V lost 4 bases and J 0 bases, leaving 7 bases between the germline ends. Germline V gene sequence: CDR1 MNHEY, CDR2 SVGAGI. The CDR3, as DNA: TGTGCCAGCAGTTGGGACAACTCTGGAAACACCATATATTTT. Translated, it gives CASSWDNSGNTIYF.

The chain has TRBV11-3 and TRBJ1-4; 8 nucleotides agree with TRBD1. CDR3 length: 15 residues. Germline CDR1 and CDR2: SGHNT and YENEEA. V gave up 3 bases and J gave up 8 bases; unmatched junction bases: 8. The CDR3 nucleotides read TGTGCCAGCAGCTTTGTGCAGGGGGCGAACGAAAAACTGTTTTTT. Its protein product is CASSFVQGANEKLFF.

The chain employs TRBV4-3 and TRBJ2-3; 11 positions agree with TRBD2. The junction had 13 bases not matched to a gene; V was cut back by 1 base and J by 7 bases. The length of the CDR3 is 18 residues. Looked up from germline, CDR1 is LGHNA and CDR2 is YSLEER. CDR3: CASSQGGVAGGFKYTQYF. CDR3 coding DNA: TGCGCCAGCAGCCAAGGCGGAGTAGCGGGGGGGTTCAAATATACGCAGTATTTT.

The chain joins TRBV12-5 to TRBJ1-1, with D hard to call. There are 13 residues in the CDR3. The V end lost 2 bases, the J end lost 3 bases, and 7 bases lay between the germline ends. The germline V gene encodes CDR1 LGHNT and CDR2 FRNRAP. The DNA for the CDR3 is TGTGCTAGTGGTTTGTGGGTTGACACTGAAGCTTTCTTT. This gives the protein CASGLWVDTEAFF.

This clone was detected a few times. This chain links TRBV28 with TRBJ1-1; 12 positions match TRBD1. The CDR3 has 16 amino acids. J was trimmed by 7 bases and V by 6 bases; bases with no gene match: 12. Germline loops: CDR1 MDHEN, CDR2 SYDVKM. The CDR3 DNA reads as TGTGCCAGCAGGACCATAGGGACAGGGGGCTTGAGTGAAGCTTTCTTT. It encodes CASRTIGTGGLSEAFF.

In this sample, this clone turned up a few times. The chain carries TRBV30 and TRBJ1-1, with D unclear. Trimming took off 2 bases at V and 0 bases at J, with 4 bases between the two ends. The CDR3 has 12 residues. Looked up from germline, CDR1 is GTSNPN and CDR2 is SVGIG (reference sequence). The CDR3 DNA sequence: TGTGCCTGGAGTATGGTGAACACTGAAGCTTTCTTT. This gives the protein CAWSMVNTEAFF. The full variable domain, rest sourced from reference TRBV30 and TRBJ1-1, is SQTIHQWPATLVQPVGSPLSLECTVEGTSNPNLYWYRQAAGRGLQLLFYSVGIGQISSEVPQNLSASRPQDRQFILSSKKLLLSDSGFYLCAWSMVNTEAFFGQGTRLTVV.

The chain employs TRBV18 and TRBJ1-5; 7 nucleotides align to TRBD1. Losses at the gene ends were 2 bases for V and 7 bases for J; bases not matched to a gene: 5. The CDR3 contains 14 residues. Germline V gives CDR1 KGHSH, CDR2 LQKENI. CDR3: CASSPTLQGQPQHF. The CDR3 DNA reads TGTGCCAGCTCACCAACTCTACAGGGGCAGCCCCAGCATTTT.

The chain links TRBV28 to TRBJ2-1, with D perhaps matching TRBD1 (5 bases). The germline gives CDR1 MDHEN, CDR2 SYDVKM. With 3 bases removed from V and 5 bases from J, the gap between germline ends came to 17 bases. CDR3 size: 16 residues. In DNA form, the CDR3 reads TGTGCCAGCAGTTTGTCGGACACTTCGTATAACAATGAGCAGTTCTTC. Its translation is CASSLSDTSYNNEQFF.

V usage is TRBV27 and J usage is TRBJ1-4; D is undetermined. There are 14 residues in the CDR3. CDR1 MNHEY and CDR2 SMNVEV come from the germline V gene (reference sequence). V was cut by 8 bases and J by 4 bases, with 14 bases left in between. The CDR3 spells CASQAKDRNEKLFF. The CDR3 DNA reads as TGTGCCAGCCAAGCGAAGGACCGTAATGAAAAACTGTTTTTT.

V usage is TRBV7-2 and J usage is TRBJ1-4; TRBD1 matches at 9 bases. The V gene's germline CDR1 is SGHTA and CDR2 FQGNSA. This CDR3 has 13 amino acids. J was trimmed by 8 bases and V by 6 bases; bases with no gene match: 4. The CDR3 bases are TGTGCCAGCAGATACACAGGGGGCGAAAAACTGTTTTTT. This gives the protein CASRYTGGEKLFF.